Following are 24 T cell receptor beta chains from one sample sequenced in a study of OX40 agonist ivuxolimab in advanced cancers. Sequencing used immunoSEQ multiplex PCR; TCRdb keeps in-frame clones, though not all of them. The sample has around 3,100 clones, around three quarters seen once. The sample in question was CD4+ or CD8+ T cells sorted from blood, obtained in a trial of the OX40 agonist ivuxolimab. Every receptor here comes from an adult with an advanced solid tumor such as melanoma, head and neck, liver or kidney cancer.

The chain couples TRBV18 to TRBJ2-5; a weak D match, TRBD2 (5 bases). The DNA matches TRBJ2-7 better at its end, which makes the J call doubtful. The CDR3 consists of 13 residues. In germline, CDR1 is KGHSH, CDR2 LQKENI. The CDR3 loop reads CASSLPGSYEQYF. Here the CDR3 DNA reads TGTGCCAGCTCACTACCGGGGTCCTACGAGCAGTACTTC.

The chain recombines TRBV19 with TRBJ1-5; TRBD1 is a possible D gene (5 bases). V lost 4 bases, J lost 6 bases, and 16 bases lay in between. The CDR3 is made up of 15 amino acids. Germline CDR1 reads LNHDA; CDR2 reads SQIVND (reference sequence). Written as DNA, the CDR3 is TGTGCCAGTAGTACCCCTGGGGGAGGCAGTCAGCCCCAGCATTTT. Amino acids: CASSTPGGGSQPQHF.

V is TRBV19 and J is TRBJ1-5, with D unresolved. The ends were cut back, 7 bases at V and 6 bases at J, with 10 bases in the middle. This CDR3 is built from 12 residues. The germline CDR1 and CDR2 sequences are LNHDA and SQIVND (reference sequence). CDR3 in DNA: TGTGCCAGTACCATAGGGATTCAGCCCCAGCATTTT. Residues: CASTIGIQPQHF.

The chain couples TRBV7-6 to TRBJ2-5; possible D gene TRBD1, 6 bases. Germline V lookup: CDR1 SGHVS, CDR2 FNYEAQ. The CDR3 extends over 13 amino acids. The V gene lost 1 base and the J gene lost 12 bases, with 15 bases spanning the gap. The CDR3 nucleotides are TGTGCCAGCAGCTTAGGGGGCTCGGGACAAAAGTACTTC. As protein: CASSLGGSGQKYF.

V usage is TRBV4-3 and J usage is TRBJ1-2; D not resolved. V lost 0 bases and J lost 0, with 8 bases in between. Germline V gene lookup returns CDR1 LGHNA and CDR2 YSLEER. This CDR3 contains 15 residues. CDR3 residues: CASSQEYLTNYGYTF. Here the CDR3 DNA reads TGCGCCAGCAGCCAAGAATATCTAACTAACTATGGCTACACCTTC.

The chain carries TRBV30 and TRBJ1-5; possible D gene TRBD1, 6 bases. This CDR3 region has 15 residues. Germline values: CDR1 GTSNPN, CDR2 SVGIG (reference sequence). V was cut by 3 bases and J by 0 bases, with 12 bases left in between. The DNA of the CDR3 is TGTGCCTGGAGAGATAGACAGGCTAGCAATCAGCCCCAGCATTTT. Translating gives CAWRDRQASNQPQHF.

This clone turned up a few times. Written as DNA, the CDR3 is TGCGCCAGCAGCCAAGAGGGGGTAGAGACCCAGTACTTC. This codes for CASSQEGVETQYF. This chain joins TRBV4-3 and TRBJ2-5, with D tentatively TRBD1 or TRBD2 (5 bases each). This CDR3 is built from 13 residues. Germline CDR1 LGHNA, CDR2 YSLEER. The V gene lost 0 bases and the J gene lost 4 bases, with 6 bases spanning the gap.

The chain recombines TRBV21-1 with TRBJ2-3. TRBV21-1 is an annotated pseudogene. The CDR3 length is 16 residues. The CDR3 region has the DNA TGTGCCAGCAGCAAAGGGGGCTTCCCTCGGGAAGATACGCAGTATTTT. Protein sequence: CASSKGGFPREDTQYF.

The CDR3 bases are TGTGCCAGTAGTATGAGGGGGATCGGGGAGCTGTTTTTT. Protein product: CASSMRGIGELFF. The V call is TRBV19, the J call TRBJ2-2, with a possible D match to TRBD1 (6 bases). The V gene's germline CDR1 is LNHDA and CDR2 SQIVND (reference sequence). V was trimmed by 3 bases and J by 7 bases, leaving 9 bases between them. This CDR3 spans 13 amino acids.

In its sample, this clone was seen once. The V gene is TRBV10-3, the J gene TRBJ1-4; weak D call: TRBD1 (6 bases). Germline V CDR1 and CDR2: ENHRY, SYGVKD. Trimming pared 4 bases from V and 4 bases from J, leaving 10 bases between. This CDR3 contains 14 residues. The CDR3 coding sequence is TGTGCCATCAGTGGTGGAGGGGGTAATGAAAAACTGTTTTTT. This translates into CAISGGGGNEKLFF.

The V call is TRBV28, the J call TRBJ1-5; no definite D call. V lost 3 bases, J lost 4 bases, and 10 bases lay in between. Germline loops: CDR1 MDHEN, CDR2 SYDVKM. The CDR3 length is 14 residues. Here the CDR3 DNA reads TGTGCCAGCAGTTTGTACATGGGTAATCAGCCCCAGCATTTT. Protein product: CASSLYMGNQPQHF.

V is TRBV27 and J is TRBJ1-4; 8 bases map to TRBD1. Germline-derived CDR1 and CDR2 are MNHEY and SMNVEV (reference sequence). Germline trimming cut 2 bases from V and 5 bases from J; bases unmatched to any gene: 7. The CDR3 loop spans 16 amino acids. The CDR3 reads CASSLRLTGGNEKLFF. In DNA form, the CDR3 reads TGTGCCAGCAGTTTACGGCTCACAGGGGGGAATGAAAAACTGTTTTTT.

The rearrangement joins TRBV30 to TRBJ2-2; 9 nucleotides align to TRBD1. CDR1 and CDR2 (germline): GTSNPN, SVGIG (reference sequence). The CDR3 is 16 amino acids. The J segment lost 4 bases and the V segment lost 3 bases, leaving 9 bases of the junction unmatched. The CDR3 nucleotides read TGTGCCTGGAGCGCCTACGGGACAGGGTCCACCGGGGAGCTGTTTTTT. Translated, it gives CAWSAYGTGSTGELFF.

V and J are TRBV6-6 and TRBJ2-7, with D unclear. Germline V gene data show CDR1 as MNHNY and CDR2 as SVGAGI (reference sequence). V shed 2 bases and J shed 5 bases, with 7 bases lying between them. CDR3 length: 12 residues. CDR3 in amino acids: CASSYVKDEQYF. Here the CDR3 DNA reads TGTGCCAGCAGTTACGTCAAGGACGAGCAGTACTTC.

In regard to this clone: The junction differs from germline at one of its ends, possibly a read error. The chain has TRBV7-3 and TRBJ2-7; TRBD1 or TRBD2 may be the D gene (5 bases each). Germline V lookup: CDR1 SGHTA, CDR2 FQGTGA. The CDR3 loop spans 11 amino acids. The CDR3 protein is CASSASGTTEF. The DNA for the CDR3 is TGTGCCAGCAGCGCCTCCGGGACCACTGAATTC.

The chain couples TRBV5-6 to TRBJ2-7; D is ambiguous. Germline CDR1 and CDR2: SGHDT and YYEEEE. V lost 4 bases and J lost 5, with 13 bases in between. The CDR3 contains 13 residues. CDR3 coding DNA: TGTGCCAGCAGCGCTGGGTACTACGACGAGCAGTACTTC. It is translated as CASSAGYYDEQYF.

The chain uses TRBV7-8 and TRBJ2-1; 9 nucleotides match TRBD2. The CDR3 runs 14 residues. J gave up 3 bases and V 7 bases, and 4 bases lay outside the gene matches. Germline lookup yields CDR1 SGHVS and CDR2 FQNEAQ. The CDR3 DNA sequence: TGTGCCAGCAATAGCGGGGGATTCTACAATGAGCAGTTCTTC. Its protein product is CASNSGGFYNEQFF.

The chain carries TRBV29-1 and TRBJ2-3; no definite D call. CDR1 SQVTM and CDR2 ANQGSEA come from the germline V gene. The length of the CDR3 is 11 residues. V was clipped by 4 bases and J by 6 bases, with 8 bases between them. CDR3: CSVVLLDTQYF. The CDR3 DNA is TGCAGCGTTGTGTTGCTCGATACGCAGTATTTT.

This chain connects TRBV10-2 to TRBJ1-1; no clear D gene. The V gene's germline CDR1 is WSHSY and CDR2 SAAADI. Trimming shortened V by 7 bases and J by 5 bases, and 11 bases separated the two germline ends. This CDR3 is 12 amino acids long. CDR3 DNA: TGCGCCAGCACTCCGGGAGGAACTGAAGCTTTCTTT. It encodes CASTPGGTEAFF.

J is TRBJ1-1 and V is TRBV10-3; D is unresolved. Trimming removed 3 bases at V and 2 bases at J, with 1 base between. Germline lookup yields CDR1 ENHRY and CDR2 SYGVKD. CDR3 length: 11 residues. As DNA, the CDR3 is TGTGCCATCAGTGAAAACACTGAAGCTTTCTTT. It translates to CAISENTEAFF.

The chain employs TRBV28 and TRBJ2-7; possibly TRBD1 for D (7 bases). The CDR3 loop spans 15 amino acids. Trimming took 2 bases from V and 7 from J, leaving 18 bases between them. The V gene's germline CDR1 is MDHEN and CDR2 SYDVKM. The DNA of the CDR3 is TGTGCCAGCAGTTTAAGACAGGGAGGAGTTTCGGAGCAGTACTTC. This codes for CASSLRQGGVSEQYF.

V usage is TRBV27 and J usage is TRBJ2-2, with D maybe TRBD1 (5 bases). CDR3 length: 15 amino acids. Germline CDR1 is MNHEY and CDR2 is SMNVEV (reference sequence). The V end lost 6 bases, the J end lost 7 bases, and 18 bases lay between the germline ends. The CDR3 sequence is CASSLNWGVDGELFF. The CDR3 nucleotides read TGTGCCAGCAGCCTTAACTGGGGCGTTGACGGGGAGCTGTTTTTT.

The rearrangement links TRBV7-9 to TRBJ1-2; D gene unclear. Trimming stripped 5 bases from V and 3 bases from J, with 4 bases between. CDR3 length: 11 amino acids. Germline CDR1 and CDR2: SEHNR and FQNEAQ (reference sequence). CDR3 bases: TGTGCCAGCAGCGGGGACTATGGCTACACCTTC. Its translation is CASSGDYGYTF.

The chain links TRBV5-1 to TRBJ2-6; D is undetermined. The CDR3 is 15 amino acids. Germline V gives CDR1 SGHRS, CDR2 YFSETQ. Deletions cut 4 bases from V and 0 bases from J, with 8 bases between. The DNA of the CDR3 is TGCGCCAGCAGCCGAGACGACTCTGGGGCCAACGTCCTGACTTTC. Translating gives CASSRDDSGANVLTF.